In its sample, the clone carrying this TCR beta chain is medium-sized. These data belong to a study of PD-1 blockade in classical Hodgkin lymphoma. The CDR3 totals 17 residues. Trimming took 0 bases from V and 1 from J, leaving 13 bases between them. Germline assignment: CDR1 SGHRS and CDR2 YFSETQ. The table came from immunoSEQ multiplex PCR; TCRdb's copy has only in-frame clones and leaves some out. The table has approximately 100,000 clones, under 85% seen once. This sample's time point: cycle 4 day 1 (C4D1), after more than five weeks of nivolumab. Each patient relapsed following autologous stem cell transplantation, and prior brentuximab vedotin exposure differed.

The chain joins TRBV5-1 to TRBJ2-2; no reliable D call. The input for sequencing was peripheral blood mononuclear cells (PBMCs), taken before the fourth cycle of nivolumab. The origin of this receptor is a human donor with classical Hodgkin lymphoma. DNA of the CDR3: TGCGCCAGCAGCTTGGGCGAGGCGGCAGTGAACACCGGGGAGCTGTTTTTT. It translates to CASSLGEAAVNTGELFF.